Each of the 26 T cell receptor beta chains below was sequenced from the same sample in a study of T cells after yellow fever vaccination. Via MiXCR, TCRdb re-called the 5' RACE reads, giving one row per CDR3 protein. This table has about 94,000 distinct CDR3 sequences, about 8.2% appearing once. Sequencing was performed on CD8+ T cells not binding an NS4B(214-222) dextramer, sorted from PBMCs, taken around 16 days after the first yellow fever vaccination. The source of these receptors is a man between 18 and 29 years old who received the YFV17D yellow fever vaccine.

The genes are TRBV7-3 and TRBJ2-7; perhaps TRBD1 as D (5 bases). The CDR3 loop spans 13 amino acids. V was cut by 5 bases and J by 2 bases, with 10 bases left in between. Looked up from germline, CDR1 is SGHTA and CDR2 is FQGTGA. CDR3 DNA sequence: TGTGCCAGCAGCCGACAGCCGCCCTACGAGCAGTACGTC. It codes for CASSRQPPYEQYV.

Note on this clonotype: Because it lacks the conserved phenylalanine or tryptophan at the end, this CDR3 is likely a read error. This chain uses TRBV10-2 with TRBJ2-7; tentatively, D is TRBD1 or TRBD2 (6 bases each). Per the germline V gene, CDR1 is WSHSY and CDR2 is SAAADI. The germline V and J ends were trimmed by 0 bases and 3 bases, with 18 bases remaining between them. The CDR3 is 17 amino acids. This CDR3 reads CASSESRRGGINYEQYL. In nucleotides, the CDR3 is TGCGCCAGCAGTGAGTCCCGCCGAGGGGGGATCAACTACGAGCAGTACTTA.

This clonotype has ten or more counts. V and J are TRBV29-1 and TRBJ2-7; the D gene is possibly TRBD2 (5 bases). V lost 3 bases and J 6 bases, leaving 12 bases between the germline ends. Per germline, CDR1 SQVTM and CDR2 ANQGSEA. The CDR3 loop spans 12 amino acids. The CDR3 spells CSVDEGRSEQYF. CDR3 in DNA: TGCAGCGTTGACGAGGGCAGGTCCGAGCAGTACTTC.

This clonotype was recorded at least ten times. The rearrangement links TRBV5-1 to TRBJ1-1, with 10 bases aligning to TRBD1. Trimming removed 3 bases from V and 3 bases from J; junction bases left unmatched: 5. Germline V gene sequence: CDR1 SGHRS, CDR2 YFSETQ. This CDR3 spans 15 amino acids. CDR3 in amino acids: CASSSRDRGYTEAFF. CDR3 nucleotides: TGCGCCAGCAGCTCTCGGGACAGGGGATACACTGAAGCTTTCTTT. The whole variable domain, filled in from reference TRBV5-1 and TRBJ1-1, reads KAGVTQTPRYLIKTRGQQVTLSCSPISGHRSVSWYQQTPGQGLQFLFEYFSETQRNKGNFPGRFSGRQFSNSRSEMNVSTLELGDSALYLCASSSRDRGYTEAFFGQGTRLTVV.

This clonotype has a handful of counts. The chain links TRBV5-1 to TRBJ2-2; tentatively, D is TRBD2 (6 bases). This CDR3 region has 16 residues. Trimming shortened V by 4 bases and J by 5 bases, and 18 bases separated the two germline ends. Germline V gene lookup returns CDR1 SGHRS and CDR2 YFSETQ. The CDR3 coding sequence is TGCGCCAGCAGCCCAACGGAGGGTCGTCTTACCGGGGAGCTGTTTTTT. Its protein product is CASSPTEGRLTGELFF.

The chain links TRBV6-5 to TRBJ2-1, with a weak D call TRBD2 (5 bases). The CDR3 runs to 12 residues. Germline V lookup: CDR1 MNHEY, CDR2 SVGAGI. V shed 10 bases and J shed 3 bases, with 10 bases lying between them. The CDR3 region is CATGDFYNEQFF. CDR3 sequence (DNA): TGTGCCACCGGGGATTTCTACAATGAGCAGTTCTTC.

This clonotype was seen a few times. This chain connects TRBV19 to TRBJ1-1; D ambiguous. The CDR3 is made up of 14 amino acids. Germline CDR1 is LNHDA and CDR2 is SQIVND (reference sequence). V lost 3 bases and J 3 bases, leaving 11 bases between the germline ends. The CDR3 sequence is CASSMWVADTEAFF. DNA for the CDR3: TGTGCCAGTAGTATGTGGGTAGCGGACACTGAAGCTTTCTTT.

The chain couples TRBV5-6 to TRBJ2-7; D is ambiguous. CDR1 and CDR2 from the germline V gene are SGHDT and YYEEEE. Deletions cut 4 bases from V and 1 base from J, with 18 bases between. CDR3 length: 16 residues. For the CDR3, the DNA is TGTGCCAGCAGCCTGGCATTTGCCAAAGGATCCTACGAGCAGTACTTC. It specifies CASSLAFAKGSYEQYF.

This clonotype was seen a few times. The V call is TRBV7-9, the J call TRBJ2-1, with D perhaps matching TRBD2 (6 bases). V lost 4 bases and J lost 8, with 12 bases in between. Germline lookup yields CDR1 SEHNR and CDR2 FQNEAQ (reference sequence). The CDR3 has 13 amino acids. The CDR3 DNA reads TGTGCCAGCAGCTCCTTAGCGGACGATGAGCAGTTCTTC. Its translation is CASSSLADDEQFF.

The chain employs TRBV12-3 or TRBV12-4 and TRBJ2-7, with D uncertain. V was cut by 4 bases and J by 3 bases, with 4 bases left in between. The CDR3 has 11 amino acids. For the CDR3, the DNA is TGTGCCAGCAGTTCGGGCTACGAGCAGTACTTC. Its protein is CASSSGYEQYF.

This clonotype has just a few counts. The chain is built from TRBV5-1 and TRBJ1-1, with D unresolved. CDR3 length: 16 residues. V was cut by 0 bases and J by 0 bases, with 12 bases left in between. Germline V lookup: CDR1 SGHRS, CDR2 YFSETQ. The CDR3 reads CASSLGSRQMNTEAFF. The CDR3 DNA follows: TGCGCCAGCAGCTTGGGTTCGCGGCAAATGAACACTGAAGCTTTCTTT.

This clonotype was seen only a few times. The chain combines TRBV4-1 with TRBJ2-7; D unclear. There are 13 residues in the CDR3. Germline V gives CDR1 MGHRA, CDR2 YSYEKL. The V end was cut by 0 bases, the J end by 4 bases, with 7 bases between. CDR3 sequence (DNA): TGCGCCAGCAGCCAAGATTTAGGATACGAGCAGTACTTC. It translates to CASSQDLGYEQYF.

This clonotype was counted at least ten times. One end of the junction is discordant with germline, which a read error may explain. The V call is TRBV12-3 or TRBV12-4, the J call TRBJ2-1, with 7 bases that match TRBD1. There are 13 residues in the CDR3. In DNA, the CDR3 is TGCGCCAGCAGCTTGGGACAGTCCAATGAGCAGTTCTTC. Its protein is CASSLGQSNEQFF.

The V and J genes are TRBV30 and TRBJ2-5, with 12 nucleotides matching TRBD1. The J segment lost 4 bases and the V segment lost 3 bases, leaving 6 bases of the junction unmatched. Germline values: CDR1 GTSNPN, CDR2 SVGIG (reference sequence). The CDR3 covers 15 residues. The CDR3 sequence: CAWSSGQGARETQYF. CDR3 in DNA: TGTGCCTGGAGCTCGGGACAGGGGGCCCGAGAGACCCAGTACTTC.

This clonotype was detected only a few times. This chain links TRBV4-3 with TRBJ2-3; D unclear. V gave up 3 bases and J gave up 0 bases, with 10 bases separating them. The CDR3 runs to 15 residues. From germline, CDR1 is LGHNA and CDR2 YSLEER. CDR3: CASSHWSSSTDTQYF. The DNA of the CDR3 is TGCGCCAGCAGCCACTGGTCCAGTAGCACAGATACGCAGTATTTT.

V and J are TRBV14 and TRBJ2-1; perhaps TRBD1 as D (6 bases). The CDR3 extends over 17 amino acids. The V gene lost 4 bases and the J gene lost 0 bases, with 16 bases spanning the gap. CDR1 and CDR2 from the germline V gene are SGHDN and FVKESK. CDR3 coding DNA: TGTGCCAGCAGCCGATTAAATCAGGGGAGCTCCTACAATGAGCAGTTCTTC. It is translated as CASSRLNQGSSYNEQFF.

The chain is built from TRBV4-1 and TRBJ2-2; D remains unclear. V lost 1 base and J 0 bases, leaving 6 bases between the germline ends. Germline V gives CDR1 MGHRA, CDR2 YSYEKL. This CDR3 comprises 15 residues. This CDR3 reads CASSQVSANTGELFF. DNA of the CDR3: TGCGCCAGCAGCCAAGTTTCCGCGAACACCGGGGAGCTGTTTTTT.

This clonotype has more than one count but fewer than ten. J is TRBJ2-1 and V is TRBV4-1, with 7 bases aligning to TRBD1. Germline values: CDR1 MGHRA, CDR2 YSYEKL. The CDR3 length is 15 residues. The V and J ends lost 1 base and 9 bases, in that order; junction bases with no gene match: 9. The CDR3 loop reads CASSQVTGSAGEQFF. CDR3 DNA: TGCGCCAGCAGCCAAGTGACAGGGAGTGCGGGTGAGCAGTTCTTC.

There are many counts of this clonotype. This sequence joins TRBV7-3 and TRBJ2-3; 7 nucleotides line up with TRBD1. The CDR3 runs 15 residues. Trimming at V came to 5 bases and at J to 1 base, leaving 6 bases not matched to a gene. CDR1 is SGHTA, CDR2 FQGTGA, per germline. The CDR3 region has the DNA TGTGCCAGCAGCACCGGGACAGTGGGCACAGATACGCAGTATTTT. It specifies CASSTGTVGTDTQYF. The variable domain in full, with the rest retrieved from reference TRBV7-3 and TRBJ2-3, is GAGVSQTPSNKVTEKGKYVELRCDPISGHTALYWYRQSLGQGPEFLIYFQGTGAADDSGLPNDRFFAVRPEGSVSTLKIQRTERGDSAVYLCASSTGTVGTDTQYFGPGTRLTVL.

This chain uses TRBV20-1 with TRBJ1-2; D call uncertain. V lost 0 bases and J lost 4, with 15 bases in between. The germline CDR1 and CDR2 sequences are DFQATT and SNEGSKA (reference sequence). The CDR3 runs 15 residues. The CDR3 is CSARDRKGLGYGYTF. The CDR3 region has the DNA TGCAGTGCTAGAGATCGGAAAGGGTTAGGCTATGGCTACACCTTC.

The chain has TRBV29-1 and TRBJ2-7, with TRBD2 matching over 7 bases. Germline V gene lookup returns CDR1 SQVTM and CDR2 ANQGSEA. This CDR3 region has 13 residues. Unmatched junction bases numbered 5, after V lost 3 bases and J lost 3 bases. The CDR3 sequence is CSVEEGEGYEQYF. The DNA for the CDR3 is TGCAGCGTTGAGGAAGGGGAGGGCTACGAGCAGTACTTC.

This clonotype was observed many times. The chain is built from TRBV10-3 and TRBJ2-3; D is uncertain. The CDR3 contains 15 residues. CDR1 ENHRY and CDR2 SYGVKD come from the germline V gene. V lost 0 bases and J 4 bases, leaving 11 bases between the germline ends. DNA for the CDR3: TGTGCCATCAGTGAGTCGAGGCAGAAGGCAGATACGCAGTATTTT. Translating gives CAISESRQKADTQYF.

V is TRBV11-2 and J is TRBJ1-4, with D unclear. Trimming pared 5 bases from V and 3 bases from J, leaving 13 bases between. CDR1 and CDR2 from the germline V gene are SGHAT and FQNNGV. There are 15 residues in the CDR3. The CDR3 is CASSASGRSNEKLFF. The CDR3 DNA reads as TGTGCCAGCAGCGCCTCGGGAAGGTCTAATGAAAAACTGTTTTTT.

This clonotype was counted a few times. This rearrangement joins TRBV27 to TRBJ1-1; D remains ambiguous. CDR3 length: 11 residues. From germline, CDR1 is MNHEY and CDR2 SMNVEV (reference sequence). Trimming removed 6 bases at V and 2 bases at J, with 4 bases between. This chain's CDR3 is CASRSNTEAFF. For the CDR3, the DNA is TGTGCCAGCAGAAGTAACACTGAAGCTTTCTTT.

This clonotype was observed a handful of times. The V gene is TRBV6-5, the J gene TRBJ2-1, with 10 bases aligning to TRBD2. J was trimmed by 8 bases and V by 2 bases; bases with no gene match: 6. Germline CDR1 MNHEY, CDR2 SVGAGI. The CDR3 length is 15 residues. The CDR3 DNA reads TGTGCCAGCAGTTACGGAAGCGGGGGGGTGGATGAGCAGTTCTTC. Its translation is CASSYGSGGVDEQFF.

The chain recombines TRBV12-3 or TRBV12-4 with TRBJ2-7, with TRBD1 matching 8 bases. Trimming at V came to 8 bases and at J to 5 bases, leaving 2 bases not matched to a gene. The CDR3 is 11 amino acids. This CDR3 reads CASGQGNEQYF. In nucleotides, the CDR3 is TGTGCCAGCGGACAGGGTAACGAGCAGTACTTC.